The sequence of this TCR beta chain was determined in a study of cytomegalovirus exposure and HLA in healthy donors. Only in-frame clones appear in the TCRdb table, and some are missing; sequencing was by immunoSEQ multiplex PCR. The sample consists of some 200,000 clones, 90% to 95% of them appearing once. This CDR3 has 15 residues. Trimming took 2 bases from V and 3 from J; bases not matched to a gene: 6. Germline V gene sequence: CDR1 ENHRY, CDR2 SYGVKD. This TCR came from a woman aged 18-29 years in good health and CMV-seronegative. Sequenced: PBMCs. V gene TRBV10-3 combines with J gene TRBJ1-2; TRBD1 aligns across 7 bases. CDR3 sequence reads: CAISEPTGIYYGYTF. The CDR3 DNA sequence: TGTGCCATCAGTGAGCCGACAGGGATCTACTATGGCTACACCTTC.